Below are 27 T cell receptor beta chains sequenced from a single sample in a study of CD8+ T cells in alopecia areata. RNA extraction and reverse transcription yielded cDNA as sequencing template. Data came from immunoSEQ multiplex PCR; TCRdb stores just in-frame clones and leaves some out. The table shows 100,000 to 150,000 clones, with approximately 53% occurring only once. The source was CD4+ T cells sorted from blood, collected at week 0. All receptors come from a human donor with alopecia areata.

This sequence joins TRBV14 and TRBJ2-5; the D is unclear. The CDR3 is 12 amino acids. CDR1 and CDR2 (germline): SGHDN, FVKESK. V dropped 0 bases and J dropped 5 bases, with 4 bases sitting between them. For the CDR3, the DNA is TGTGCCAGCAGCCAAGAACGGGAGACCCAGTACTTC. Its protein is CASSQERETQYF.

V is TRBV20-1 and J is TRBJ2-5; D gene unclear. V was shortened by 3 bases and J by 7 bases, with 9 bases between the two germline ends. Germline lookup yields CDR1 DFQATT and CDR2 SNEGSKA (reference sequence). The CDR3 loop spans 11 amino acids. The CDR3 DNA sequence: TGCAGTGCTAGTTGGTTTGGGACCCAGTACTTC. Protein: CSASWFGTQYF.

The chain links TRBV15 to TRBJ2-7; maybe TRBD2 (5 bases). Trimming left V 0 bases short and J 3 bases short, with 15 bases between. The CDR3 length is 16 residues. The germline CDR1 and CDR2 sequences are LNHNV and YYDKDF (reference sequence). The DNA of the CDR3 is TGTGCCACCAGCAGAGATAGAGACTACGAGGACTACGAGCAGTACTTC. Amino acids: CATSRDRDYEDYEQYF.

The rearrangement links TRBV5-1 to TRBJ1-1; tentative D call: TRBD1 (5 bases). Germline assignment: CDR1 SGHRS and CDR2 YFSETQ. V lost 4 bases, J lost 3 bases, and 16 bases lay in between. The CDR3 length is 15 residues. CDR3 in amino acids: CASSQGIARDTEAFF. The CDR3 nucleotides are TGCGCCAGCAGCCAGGGAATAGCGAGGGACACTGAAGCTTTCTTT.

This clone was observed a handful of times. The chain recombines TRBV19 with TRBJ1-1, with D uncertain. CDR1 and CDR2 (germline): LNHDA, SQIVND (reference sequence). Trimming removed 5 bases from V and 4 bases from J, with 11 bases in between. The CDR3 loop spans 13 amino acids. CDR3 nucleotides: TGTGCCAGTAGTCAGCGGAGAAGCACTGAAGCTTTCTTT. This gives the protein CASSQRRSTEAFF.

This clone was seen a few times. The chain combines TRBV28 with TRBJ2-5, with a possible D match to TRBD2 (6 bases). This CDR3 has 16 residues. Trimming cost V 2 bases and J 2 bases, with 15 bases left between them. The germline CDR1 and CDR2 sequences are MDHEN and SYDVKM. The CDR3 reads CASSLIGGAGQETQYF. In DNA, the CDR3 is TGTGCCAGCAGTTTAATTGGAGGGGCTGGTCAAGAGACCCAGTACTTC.

In this sample, this clone turned up a few times. The rearrangement joins TRBV4-1 to TRBJ2-4; D not resolved. The CDR3 consists of 15 residues. Germline CDR1 is MGHRA and CDR2 is YSYEKL. With 2 bases removed from V and 0 bases from J, the gap between germline ends came to 8 bases. CDR3 residues: CASSQLDLAKNIQYF. CDR3 bases: TGCGCCAGCAGCCAATTGGATCTAGCCAAAAACATTCAGTACTTC.

Here the CDR3 reads CAWMPPPSTGRYEQYF. The CDR3 DNA reads as TGTGCCTGGATGCCCCCACCATCTACAGGGAGGTACGAGCAGTACTTC. This sequence joins TRBV30 and TRBJ2-7; either TRBD1 or TRBD2 may supply D (6 bases each). Germline CDR1 and CDR2: GTSNPN and SVGIG (reference sequence). Trimming pared 4 bases from V and 4 bases from J, leaving 23 bases between. The CDR3 covers 16 residues.

The sample holds a few counts of this clone. The chain joins TRBV5-1 to TRBJ2-5; D unresolved. Per the germline V gene, CDR1 is SGHRS and CDR2 is YFSETQ. The germline V and J ends were trimmed by 5 bases and 4 bases, with 9 bases remaining between them. CDR3 size: 12 residues. CDR3 nucleotides: TGCGCCAGCAGTTCCGACGTAGAGACCCAGTACTTC. It encodes CASSSDVETQYF. Full variable domain (remainder filled in from reference TRBV5-1 and TRBJ2-5): KAGVTQTPRYLIKTRGQQVTLSCSPISGHRSVSWYQQTPGQGLQFLFEYFSETQRNKGNFPGRFSGRQFSNSRSEMNVSTLELGDSALYLCASSSDVETQYFGPGTRLLVL.

This clone has more than one count but fewer than ten. This chain joins TRBV21-1 and TRBJ2-4; the table's D call, TRBD1, was not checked against the DNA. TRBV21-1 is designated a pseudogene. The CDR3 has 15 amino acids. The CDR3 nucleotides read TGTGCCAGCAGCAAAGGGACAGGGAGAGCGGACATTCAGTACTTC. Residues: CASSKGTGRADIQYF.

CDR3 in DNA: TGTGCCAGCAGCCCGGGACTAGCGGGAGAAGAGACCCAGTACTTC. It is translated as CASSPGLAGEETQYF. The chain uses TRBV9 and TRBJ2-5; 14 bases fit TRBD2. CDR1 and CDR2 (germline): SGDLS, YYNGEE. V trimming: 4 bases; J trimming: 3 bases; junction bases outside the gene matches: 2. The CDR3 sequence is 15 residues long.

The chain links TRBV5-4 to TRBJ1-2; 7 positions match TRBD1. Trimming removed 3 bases from V and 8 bases from J; junction bases left unmatched: 10. This CDR3 is built from 14 residues. Germline loops: CDR1 SGHNT, CDR2 YYREEE (reference sequence). For the CDR3, the DNA is TGTGCCAGCAGCTCACCTGACAGGGTGTGGGGCTACACCTTC. Protein sequence: CASSSPDRVWGYTF.

This clone came up a few times. V is TRBV6-5 and J is TRBJ1-1, with D possibly matching TRBD1 (6 bases). Trimming removed 6 bases at V and 6 bases at J, with 14 bases between. This CDR3 spans 13 amino acids. CDR1 and CDR2 from the germline V gene are MNHEY and SVGAGI. The CDR3 loop is CASSPTGLAEAFF. Here the CDR3 DNA reads TGTGCCAGCAGCCCGACAGGCCTGGCTGAAGCTTTCTTT.

The chain employs TRBV5-1 and TRBJ2-7, with TRBD2 as a possible D gene (5 bases). Germline CDR1 SGHRS, CDR2 YFSETQ. The length of the CDR3 is 12 residues. The germline V and J ends were trimmed by 8 bases and 3 bases, with 12 bases remaining between them. The DNA for the CDR3 is TGCGCCAGTTCGGACGGGGTCTACGAGCAGTACTTC. Translating it yields CASSDGVYEQYF.

This sequence joins TRBV19 and TRBJ1-2; D gene ambiguous. Germline-derived CDR1 and CDR2 are LNHDA and SQIVND (reference sequence). The CDR3 spans 15 residues. V shed 3 bases and J shed 5 bases, with 16 bases lying between them. CDR3 protein: CASSISSKPTYGYTF. CDR3 DNA: TGTGCCAGTAGTATTTCGTCCAAACCGACTTATGGCTACACCTTC.

This chain uses TRBV27 with TRBJ1-5, with TRBD1 as a possible D gene (5 bases). This CDR3 contains 17 residues. V lost 5 bases, J lost 0 bases, and 17 bases lay in between. CDR1 and CDR2 (germline): MNHEY, SMNVEV (reference sequence). CDR3 DNA: TGTGCCAGCAGTGTTAAGCCGACAGCTCATAGCAATCAGCCCCAGCATTTT. Translating gives CASSVKPTAHSNQPQHF.

This clone has a handful of counts. The chain joins TRBV29-1 to TRBJ2-1; 8 nucleotides align to TRBD2. Per the germline V gene, CDR1 is SQVTM and CDR2 is ANQGSEA. The CDR3 length is 15 residues. Unmatched junction bases numbered 8, after V lost 6 bases and J lost 1 base. In nucleotides, the CDR3 is TGCAGCGTAGAACCGGGACTAGGGTCCTACAATGAGCAGTTCTTC. Its translation is CSVEPGLGSYNEQFF.

A single count supports this clone. This sequence joins TRBV6-5 and TRBJ2-2, with D unclear. The CDR3 has 14 amino acids. The V end lost 6 bases, the J end lost 5 bases, and 13 bases lay between the germline ends. Per germline, CDR1 MNHEY and CDR2 SVGAGI. The CDR3 loop reads CASRYLSRTGELFF. The CDR3 DNA reads TGTGCCAGCAGATACCTATCGCGGACCGGGGAGCTGTTTTTT.

This chain joins TRBV15 and TRBJ1-4, with unresolved D. This CDR3 spans 14 amino acids. Germline V gives CDR1 LNHNV, CDR2 YYDKDF (reference sequence). V lost 2 bases and J 5 bases, leaving 9 bases between the germline ends. CDR3 residues: CATSRSQPNEKLFF. In DNA form, the CDR3 reads TGTGCCACCAGCAGATCGCAGCCGAATGAAAAACTGTTTTTT.

In this sample, this clone turned up many times. The V gene is TRBV19, the J gene TRBJ2-7; 9 positions match TRBD1. The CDR3 spans 14 residues. V was clipped by 4 bases and J by 0 bases; unmatched bases: 1. CDR1 is LNHDA and CDR2 is SQIVND in the germline V gene (reference sequence). The CDR3 coding sequence is TGTGCCAGTAGTACGACAGGGGGCTCCTACGAGCAGTACTTC. Translating gives CASSTTGGSYEQYF. Using reference TRBV19 and TRBJ2-7 for the parts outside the CDR3, the full variable domain is DGGITQSPKYLFRKEGQNVTLSCEQNLNHDAMYWYRQDPGQGLRLIYYSQIVNDFQKGDIAEGYSVSREKKESFPLTVTSAQKNPTAFYLCASSTTGGSYEQYFGPGTRLTVT.

The sample holds a few counts of this clone. Here the CDR3 DNA reads TGTGCCAGTCGGGCGGGAGCGACCGGGGAGCTGTTTTTT. Translation gives CASRAGATGELFF. The chain joins TRBV19 to TRBJ2-2, with 7 bases fitting TRBD2. The CDR3 totals 13 residues. Germline V gene lookup returns CDR1 LNHDA and CDR2 SQIVND (reference sequence). Germline trimming cut 8 bases from V and 5 bases from J; bases unmatched to any gene: 5.

The V gene is TRBV7-6, the J gene TRBJ1-6, with unresolved D. Trimming removed 2 bases from V and 7 bases from J, with 3 bases in between. CDR1 SGHVS and CDR2 FNYEAQ come from the germline V gene. The CDR3 length is 12 residues. The DNA for the CDR3 is TGTGCCAGCAGCTTACCCAATTCACCCCTCCACTTT. It is translated as CASSLPNSPLHF.

This clone is a singleton in its sample. The chain carries TRBV6-6 and TRBJ2-4; 8 bases are a match to TRBD2. The trim removed 6 bases at V and 0 bases at J, leaving 7 bases unmatched. Germline CDR1 reads MNHNY; CDR2 reads SVGAGI (reference sequence). The CDR3 runs to 16 residues. The CDR3 region has the DNA TGTGCCAGCAGCCCGCGGGGGGCTTTAGCCAAAAACATTCAGTACTTC. Its translation: CASSPRGALAKNIQYF.

This clone has only a few counts. The chain employs TRBV7-2 and TRBJ2-4; 8 bases map to TRBD2. In germline, CDR1 is SGHTA, CDR2 FQGNSA. V was pared by 4 bases and J by 9 bases, with 8 bases of the junction left unmatched. The CDR3 covers 14 residues. CDR3 bases: TGTGCCAGCAGCTCATCGGGGGGGAGGAGCATTCAGTACTTC. Its protein product is CASSSSGGRSIQYF.

This clone was recorded a few times. The chain couples TRBV6-6 to TRBJ1-5; D gene uncertain. CDR1 and CDR2 (germline): MNHNY, SVGAGI (reference sequence). The V gene lost 6 bases and the J gene lost 4 bases, with 19 bases spanning the gap. The CDR3 is made up of 16 amino acids. The CDR3 DNA follows: TGTGCCAGCAGCCAAGAGACCCGGGCCCAAAATCAGCCCCAGCATTTT. Translated, it gives CASSQETRAQNQPQHF.

This clone was detected only a few times. J is TRBJ1-1 and V is TRBV10-3; TRBD1 agrees at 8 bases. Losses at the gene ends were 2 bases for V and 3 bases for J; bases not matched to a gene: 2. Germline V gene lookup returns CDR1 ENHRY and CDR2 SYGVKD. The CDR3 consists of 14 residues. CDR3 sequence reads: CAISEADRDTEAFF. The CDR3 DNA is TGTGCCATCAGTGAGGCGGACAGGGACACTGAAGCTTTCTTT.

The gene calls are TRBV7-9 and TRBJ2-1; TRBD2 matches 9 bases. The V segment lost 1 base and the J segment 4 bases; nucleotides outside the gene matches: 8. This CDR3 has 17 residues. CDR1 SEHNR and CDR2 FQNEAQ come from the germline V gene (reference sequence). The CDR3 protein is CASSLGQRLAGYNEQFF. CDR3 in DNA: TGTGCCAGCAGCTTAGGACAGCGGCTAGCGGGGTACAATGAGCAGTTCTTC. Together with reference TRBV7-9 and TRBJ2-1, the CDR3 gives the full variable domain: DTGVSQNPRHKITKRGQNVTFRCDPISEHNRLYWYRQTLGQGPEFLTYFQNEAQLEKSRLLSDRFSAERPKGSFSTLEIQRTEQGDSAMYLCASSLGQRLAGYNEQFFGPGTRLTVL.